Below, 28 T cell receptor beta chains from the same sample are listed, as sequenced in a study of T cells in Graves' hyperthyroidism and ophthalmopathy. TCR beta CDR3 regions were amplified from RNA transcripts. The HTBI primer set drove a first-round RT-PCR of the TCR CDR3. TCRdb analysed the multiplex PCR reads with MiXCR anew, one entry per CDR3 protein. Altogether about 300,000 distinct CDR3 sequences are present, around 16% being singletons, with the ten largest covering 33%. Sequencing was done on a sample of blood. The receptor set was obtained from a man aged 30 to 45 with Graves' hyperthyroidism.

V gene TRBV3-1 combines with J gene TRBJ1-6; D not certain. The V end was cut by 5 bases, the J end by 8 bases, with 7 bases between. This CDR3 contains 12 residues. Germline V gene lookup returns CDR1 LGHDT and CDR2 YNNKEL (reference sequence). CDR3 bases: TGTGCCAGCAGCGGGAACTATTCACCCCTCCACTTT. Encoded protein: CASSGNYSPLHF.

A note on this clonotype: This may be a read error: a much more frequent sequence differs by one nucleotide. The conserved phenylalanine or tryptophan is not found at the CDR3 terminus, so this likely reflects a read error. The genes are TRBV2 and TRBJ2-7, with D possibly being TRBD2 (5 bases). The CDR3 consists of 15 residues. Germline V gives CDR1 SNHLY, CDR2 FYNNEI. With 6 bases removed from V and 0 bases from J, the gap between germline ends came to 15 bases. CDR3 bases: TGTGCCAGCAGAGCCAGCGGAGGTAGCTCCTACGAGCAGTACCTC. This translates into CASRASGGSSYEQYL.

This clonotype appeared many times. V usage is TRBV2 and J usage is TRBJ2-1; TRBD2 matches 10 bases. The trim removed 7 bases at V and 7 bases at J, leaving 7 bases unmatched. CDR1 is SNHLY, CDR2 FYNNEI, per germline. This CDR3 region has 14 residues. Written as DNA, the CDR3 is TGTGCCAGCACTCCGGGACTAGCGTTAAATGAGCAGTTCTTC. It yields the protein CASTPGLALNEQFF.

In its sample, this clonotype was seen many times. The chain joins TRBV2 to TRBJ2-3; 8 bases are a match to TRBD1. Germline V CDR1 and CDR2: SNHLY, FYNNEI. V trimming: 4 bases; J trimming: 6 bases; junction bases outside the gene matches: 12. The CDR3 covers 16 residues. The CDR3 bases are TGTGCCAGCAGTGCCCTGTCCAGGGGGCAAGGTGATACGCAGTATTTT. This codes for CASSALSRGQGDTQYF.

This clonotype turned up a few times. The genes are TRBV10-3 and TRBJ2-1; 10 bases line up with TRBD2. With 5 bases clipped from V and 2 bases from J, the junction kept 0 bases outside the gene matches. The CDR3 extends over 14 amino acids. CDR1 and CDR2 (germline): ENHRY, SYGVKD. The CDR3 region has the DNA TGTGCCATCAGTACTAGCGGGGCCTACAATGAGCAGTTCTTC. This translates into CAISTSGAYNEQFF.

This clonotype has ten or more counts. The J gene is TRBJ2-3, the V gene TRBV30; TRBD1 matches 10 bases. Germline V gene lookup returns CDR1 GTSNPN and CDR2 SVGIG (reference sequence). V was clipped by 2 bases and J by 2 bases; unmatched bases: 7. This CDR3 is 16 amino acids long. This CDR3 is CAWSRGTGASTDTQYF. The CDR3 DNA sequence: TGTGCCTGGAGTCGCGGGACAGGGGCCTCCACAGATACGCAGTATTTT.

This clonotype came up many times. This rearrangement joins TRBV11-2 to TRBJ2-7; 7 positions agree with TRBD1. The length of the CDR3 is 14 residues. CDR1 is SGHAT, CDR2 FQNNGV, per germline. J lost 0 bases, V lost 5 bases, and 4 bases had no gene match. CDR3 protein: CASSLQGYSYEQYF. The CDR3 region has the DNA TGTGCCAGCAGCCTACAGGGGTACTCCTACGAGCAGTACTTC.

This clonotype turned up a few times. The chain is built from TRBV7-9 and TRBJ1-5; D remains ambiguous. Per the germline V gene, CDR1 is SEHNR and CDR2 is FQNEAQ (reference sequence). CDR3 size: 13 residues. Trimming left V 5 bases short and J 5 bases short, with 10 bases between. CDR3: CASSQSRDQPQHF. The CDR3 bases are TGTGCCAGCAGCCAGAGTAGGGATCAGCCCCAGCATTTT. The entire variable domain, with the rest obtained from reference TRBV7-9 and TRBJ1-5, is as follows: DTGVSQNPRHKITKRGQNVTFRCDPISEHNRLYWYRQTLGQGPEFLTYFQNEAQLEKSRLLSDRFSAERPKGSFSTLEIQRTEQGDSAMYLCASSQSRDQPQHFGDGTRLSIL.

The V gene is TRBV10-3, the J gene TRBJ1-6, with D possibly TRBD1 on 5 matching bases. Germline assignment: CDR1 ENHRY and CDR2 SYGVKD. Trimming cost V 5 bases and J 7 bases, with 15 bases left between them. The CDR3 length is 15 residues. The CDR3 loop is CAISPGLQVNSPLHF. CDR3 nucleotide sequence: TGTGCCATCAGTCCGGGGTTACAGGTCAATTCACCCCTCCACTTT.

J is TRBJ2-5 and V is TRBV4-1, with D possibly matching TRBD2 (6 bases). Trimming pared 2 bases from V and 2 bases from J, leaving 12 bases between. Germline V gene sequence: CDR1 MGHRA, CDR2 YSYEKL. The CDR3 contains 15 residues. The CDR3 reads CASSQSSASQETQYF. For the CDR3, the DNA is TGCGCCAGCAGCCAATCTAGCGCGTCTCAAGAGACCCAGTACTTC.

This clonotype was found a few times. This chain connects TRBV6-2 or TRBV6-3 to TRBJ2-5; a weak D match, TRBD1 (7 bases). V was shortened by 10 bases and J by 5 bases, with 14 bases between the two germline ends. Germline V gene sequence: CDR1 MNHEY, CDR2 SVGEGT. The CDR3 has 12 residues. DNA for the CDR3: TGTGCCACAGGGGGGTCGAGGGAGACCCAGTACTTC. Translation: CATGGSRETQYF.

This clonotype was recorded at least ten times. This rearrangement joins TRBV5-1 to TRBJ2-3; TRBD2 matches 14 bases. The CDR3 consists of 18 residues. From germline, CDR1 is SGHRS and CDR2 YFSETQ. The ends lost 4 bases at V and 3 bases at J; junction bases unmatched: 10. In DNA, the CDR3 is TGCGCCAGCAGCCTCACCTCCGGGACTAGCGGGAGAACAGATACGCAGTATTTT. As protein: CASSLTSGTSGRTDTQYF.

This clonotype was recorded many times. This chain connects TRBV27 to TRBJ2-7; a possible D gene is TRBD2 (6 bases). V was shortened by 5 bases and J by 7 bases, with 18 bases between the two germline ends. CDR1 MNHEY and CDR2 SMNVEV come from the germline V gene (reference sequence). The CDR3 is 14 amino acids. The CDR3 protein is CASSTFKGAGEQYF. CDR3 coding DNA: TGTGCCAGCAGTACGTTTAAAGGGGCGGGAGAGCAGTACTTC.

The CDR3 nucleotides are TGTGCCAGCAGCCCCCCTAGCGGGAGGGACACAGATACGCAGTATTTT. This translates into CASSPPSGRDTDTQYF. V is TRBV6-2 or TRBV6-3 and J is TRBJ2-3, with 12 nucleotides matching TRBD2. J gave up 2 bases and V 6 bases, and 6 bases lay outside the gene matches. The length of the CDR3 is 16 residues. Germline V gene data show CDR1 as MNHEY and CDR2 as SVGEGT.

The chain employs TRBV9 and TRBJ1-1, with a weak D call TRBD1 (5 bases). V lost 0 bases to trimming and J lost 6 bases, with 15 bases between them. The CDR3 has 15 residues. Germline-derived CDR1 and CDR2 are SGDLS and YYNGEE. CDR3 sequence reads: CASSVEVGDFSEAFF. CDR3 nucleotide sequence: TGTGCCAGCAGCGTAGAGGTAGGGGACTTTTCTGAAGCTTTCTTT.

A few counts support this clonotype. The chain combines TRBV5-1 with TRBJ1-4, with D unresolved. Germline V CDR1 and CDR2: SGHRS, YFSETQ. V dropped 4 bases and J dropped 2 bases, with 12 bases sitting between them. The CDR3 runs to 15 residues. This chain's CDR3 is CASSPLSMTNEKLFF. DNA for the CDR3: TGCGCCAGCAGCCCCCTCAGTATGACTAATGAAAAACTGTTTTTT.

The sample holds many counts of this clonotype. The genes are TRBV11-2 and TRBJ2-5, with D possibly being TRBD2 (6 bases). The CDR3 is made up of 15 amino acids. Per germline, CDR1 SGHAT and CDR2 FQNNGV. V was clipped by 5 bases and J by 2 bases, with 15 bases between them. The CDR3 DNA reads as TGTGCCAGCAGCCCTGGGGGGAGACAGCAAGAGACCCAGTACTTC. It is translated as CASSPGGRQQETQYF.

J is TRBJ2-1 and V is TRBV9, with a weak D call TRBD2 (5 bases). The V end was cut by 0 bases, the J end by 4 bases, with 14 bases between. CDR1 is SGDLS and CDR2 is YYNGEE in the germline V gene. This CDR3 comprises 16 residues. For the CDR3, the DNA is TGTGCCAGCAGCGTAGTTAGCGACCCCTCTTACAATGAGCAGTTCTTC. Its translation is CASSVVSDPSYNEQFF.

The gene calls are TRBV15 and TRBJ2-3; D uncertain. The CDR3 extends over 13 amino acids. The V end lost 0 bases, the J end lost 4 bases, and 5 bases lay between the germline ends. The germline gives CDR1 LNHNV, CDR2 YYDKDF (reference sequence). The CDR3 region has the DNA TGTGCCACCAGCAGAGATCGACCAGATACGCAGTATTTT. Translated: CATSRDRPDTQYF.

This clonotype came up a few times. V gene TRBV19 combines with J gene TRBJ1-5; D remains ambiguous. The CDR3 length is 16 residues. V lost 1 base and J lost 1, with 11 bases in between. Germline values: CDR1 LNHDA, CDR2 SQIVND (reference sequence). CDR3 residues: CASSIGYQPSNQPQHF. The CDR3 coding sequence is TGTGCCAGTAGTATAGGTTACCAACCGAGCAATCAGCCCCAGCATTTT.

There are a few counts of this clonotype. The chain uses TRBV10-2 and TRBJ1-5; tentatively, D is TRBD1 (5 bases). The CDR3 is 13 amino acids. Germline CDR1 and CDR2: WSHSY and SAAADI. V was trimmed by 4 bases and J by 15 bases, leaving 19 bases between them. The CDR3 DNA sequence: TGCGCCAGCAGTGTGACCCCAGACAGAGAAGGGCATTTT. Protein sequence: CASSVTPDREGHF.

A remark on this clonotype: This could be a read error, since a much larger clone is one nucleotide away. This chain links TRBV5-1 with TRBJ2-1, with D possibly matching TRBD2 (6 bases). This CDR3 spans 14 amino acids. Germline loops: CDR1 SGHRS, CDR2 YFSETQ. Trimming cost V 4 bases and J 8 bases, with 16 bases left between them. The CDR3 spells CASSLGTGSHEQFF. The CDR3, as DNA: TGCGCCAGCAGCCTCGGGACTGGCTCCCATGAGCAGTTCTTC.

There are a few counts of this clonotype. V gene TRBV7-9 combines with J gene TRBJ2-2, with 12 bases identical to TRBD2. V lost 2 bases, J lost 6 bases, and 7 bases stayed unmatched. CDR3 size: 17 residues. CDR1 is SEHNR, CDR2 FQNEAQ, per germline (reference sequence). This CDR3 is CASSLSLSSGRAGELFF. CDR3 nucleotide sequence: TGTGCCAGCAGCTTATCCCTCTCTAGCGGGAGGGCCGGGGAGCTGTTTTTT. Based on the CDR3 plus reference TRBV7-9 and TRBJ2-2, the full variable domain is DTGVSQNPRHKITKRGQNVTFRCDPISEHNRLYWYRQTLGQGPEFLTYFQNEAQLEKSRLLSDRFSAERPKGSFSTLEIQRTEQGDSAMYLCASSLSLSSGRAGELFFGEGSRLTVL.

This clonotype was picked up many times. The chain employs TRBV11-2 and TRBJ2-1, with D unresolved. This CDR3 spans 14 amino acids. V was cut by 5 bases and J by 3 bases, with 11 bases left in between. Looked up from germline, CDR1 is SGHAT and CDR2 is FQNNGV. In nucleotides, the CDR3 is TGTGCCAGCAGCCGAGGTCGGAACTACAATGAGCAGTTCTTC. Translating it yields CASSRGRNYNEQFF.

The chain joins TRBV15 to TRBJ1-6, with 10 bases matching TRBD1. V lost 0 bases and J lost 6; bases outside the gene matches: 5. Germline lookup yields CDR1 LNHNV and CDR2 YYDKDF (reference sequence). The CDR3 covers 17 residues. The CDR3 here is CATSRDTGDRGNSPLHF. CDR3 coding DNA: TGTGCCACCAGCAGAGATACCGGGGACAGGGGTAATTCACCCCTCCACTTT. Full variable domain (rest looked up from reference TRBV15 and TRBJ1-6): DAMVIQNPRYQVTQFGKPVTLSCSQTLNHNVMYWYQQKSSQAPKLLFHYYDKDFNNEADTPDNFQSRRPNTSFCFLDIRSPGLGDTAMYLCATSRDTGDRGNSPLHFGNGTRLTVT.

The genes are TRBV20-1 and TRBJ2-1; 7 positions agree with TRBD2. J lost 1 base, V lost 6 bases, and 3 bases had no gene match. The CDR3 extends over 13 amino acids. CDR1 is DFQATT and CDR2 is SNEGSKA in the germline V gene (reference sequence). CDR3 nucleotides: TGCAGTGCCAATAGCGGGTCCTACAATGAGCAGTTCTTC. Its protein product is CSANSGSYNEQFF.

DNA of the CDR3: TGTGCCAGCAGCCCCAGGGACTTGGGGGCGCAGTACTTC. As protein: CASSPRDLGAQYF. V gene TRBV6-1 combines with J gene TRBJ2-7; D might be TRBD1 or TRBD2, each matching 6 bases. The CDR3 consists of 13 residues. V lost 6 bases and J 9 bases, leaving 18 bases between the germline ends. Germline CDR1 reads MNHNS; CDR2 reads SASEGT.

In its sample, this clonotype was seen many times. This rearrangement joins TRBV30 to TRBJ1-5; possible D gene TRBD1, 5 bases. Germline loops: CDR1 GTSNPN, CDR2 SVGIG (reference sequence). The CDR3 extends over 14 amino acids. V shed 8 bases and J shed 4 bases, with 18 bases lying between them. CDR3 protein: CAATSGLANQPQHF. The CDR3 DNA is TGTGCCGCCACTTCGGGACTGGCGAATCAGCCCCAGCATTTT.